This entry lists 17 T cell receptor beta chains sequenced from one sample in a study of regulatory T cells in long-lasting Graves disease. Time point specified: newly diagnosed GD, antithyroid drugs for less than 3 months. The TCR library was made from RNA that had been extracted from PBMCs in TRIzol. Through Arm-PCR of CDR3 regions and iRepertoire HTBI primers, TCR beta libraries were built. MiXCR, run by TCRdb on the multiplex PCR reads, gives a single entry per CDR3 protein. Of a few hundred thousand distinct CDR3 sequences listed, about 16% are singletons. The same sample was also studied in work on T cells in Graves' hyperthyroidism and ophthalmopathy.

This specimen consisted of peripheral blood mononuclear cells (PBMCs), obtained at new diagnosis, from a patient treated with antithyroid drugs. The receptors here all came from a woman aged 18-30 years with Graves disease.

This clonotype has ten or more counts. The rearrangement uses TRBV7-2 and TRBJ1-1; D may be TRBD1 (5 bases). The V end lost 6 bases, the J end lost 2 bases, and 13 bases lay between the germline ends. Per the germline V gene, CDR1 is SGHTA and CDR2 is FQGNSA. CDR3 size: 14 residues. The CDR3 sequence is CASSRRGLNTEAFF. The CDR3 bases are TGTGCCAGCAGTCGCCGGGGCTTAAACACTGAAGCTTTCTTT.

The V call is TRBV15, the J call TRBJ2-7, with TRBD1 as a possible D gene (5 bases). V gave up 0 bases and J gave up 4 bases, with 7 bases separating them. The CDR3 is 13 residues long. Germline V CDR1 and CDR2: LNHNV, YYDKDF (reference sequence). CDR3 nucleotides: TGTGCCACCAGCAGAGATAGGGGTTACGAGCAGTACTTC. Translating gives CATSRDRGYEQYF.

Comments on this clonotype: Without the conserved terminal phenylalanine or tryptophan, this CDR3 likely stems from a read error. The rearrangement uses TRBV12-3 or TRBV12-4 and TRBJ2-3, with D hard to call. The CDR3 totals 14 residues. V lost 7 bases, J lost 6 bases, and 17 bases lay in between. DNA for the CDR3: TGTGCCAGCACCTTAAGAGGACCCACGGATACGCAGTATCTT. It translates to CASTLRGPTDTQYL.

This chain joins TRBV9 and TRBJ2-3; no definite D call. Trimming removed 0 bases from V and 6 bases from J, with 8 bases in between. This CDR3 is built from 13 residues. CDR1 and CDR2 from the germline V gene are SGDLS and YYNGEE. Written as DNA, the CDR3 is TGTGCCAGCAGCGTAGGAGCGAGGGATACGCAGTATTTT. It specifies CASSVGARDTQYF.

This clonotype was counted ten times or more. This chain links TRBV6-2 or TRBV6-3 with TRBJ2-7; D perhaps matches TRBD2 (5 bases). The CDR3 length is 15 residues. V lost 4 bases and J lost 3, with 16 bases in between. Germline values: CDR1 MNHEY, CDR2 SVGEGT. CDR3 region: CASSLRTGQGYEQYF. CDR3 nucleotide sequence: TGTGCCAGCAGTTTGAGGACTGGTCAAGGCTACGAGCAGTACTTC.

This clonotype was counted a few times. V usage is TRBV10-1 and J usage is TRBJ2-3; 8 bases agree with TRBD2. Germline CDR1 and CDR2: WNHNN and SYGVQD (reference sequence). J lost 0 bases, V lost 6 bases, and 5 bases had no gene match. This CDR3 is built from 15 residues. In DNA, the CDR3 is TGCGCCAGCAGCGATAGCGGGGCTAGCACAGATACGCAGTATTTT. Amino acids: CASSDSGASTDTQYF.

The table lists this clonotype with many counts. CDR3 protein: CASSEGPYSNQPQHF. The CDR3 nucleotides read TGTGCCAGCAGTGAAGGGCCCTATAGCAATCAGCCCCAGCATTTT. V and J are TRBV28 and TRBJ1-5; no reliable D call. This CDR3 comprises 15 residues. V shed 5 bases and J shed 0 bases, with 11 bases lying between them. Germline CDR1 and CDR2: MDHEN and SYDVKM.

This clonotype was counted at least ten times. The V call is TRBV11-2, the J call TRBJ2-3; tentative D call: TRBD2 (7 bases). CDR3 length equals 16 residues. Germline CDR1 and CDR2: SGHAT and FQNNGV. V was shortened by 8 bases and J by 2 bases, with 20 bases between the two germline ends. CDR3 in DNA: TGTGCCAGCGGGCAGTTGGGGGGGGCCTCCACAGATACGCAGTATTTT. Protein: CASGQLGGASTDTQYF.

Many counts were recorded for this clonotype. In DNA form, the CDR3 reads TGTGCCAGCAGCCAGAGCGAGACTAGTCCAAAGTTCTTC. Amino acids: CASSQSETSPKFF. This chain links TRBV11-3 with TRBJ2-1; possible D gene TRBD2, 6 bases. This CDR3 is built from 13 residues. Per germline, CDR1 SGHNT and CDR2 YENEEA. With 5 bases removed from V and 14 bases from J, the gap between germline ends came to 19 bases.

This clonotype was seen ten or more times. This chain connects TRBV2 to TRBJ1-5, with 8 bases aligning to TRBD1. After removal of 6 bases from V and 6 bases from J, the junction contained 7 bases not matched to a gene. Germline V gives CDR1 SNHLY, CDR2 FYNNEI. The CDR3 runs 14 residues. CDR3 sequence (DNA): TGTGCCAGCAGCAGGACAGGGACAAGTCAGCCCCAGCATTTT. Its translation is CASSRTGTSQPQHF.

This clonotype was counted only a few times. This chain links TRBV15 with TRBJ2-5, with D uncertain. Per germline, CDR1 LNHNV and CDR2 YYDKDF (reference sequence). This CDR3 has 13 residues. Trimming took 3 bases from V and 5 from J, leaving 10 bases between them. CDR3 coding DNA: TGTGCCACCAGCAGTTCGCGCCCCGAGACCCAGTACTTC. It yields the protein CATSSSRPETQYF.

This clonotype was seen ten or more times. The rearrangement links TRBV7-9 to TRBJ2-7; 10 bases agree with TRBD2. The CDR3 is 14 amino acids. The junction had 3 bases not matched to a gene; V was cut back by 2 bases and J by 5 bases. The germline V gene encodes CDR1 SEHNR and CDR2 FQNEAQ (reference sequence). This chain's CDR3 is CASSLSLAGDEQYF. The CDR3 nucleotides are TGTGCCAGCAGCTTATCGCTAGCGGGAGACGAGCAGTACTTC.

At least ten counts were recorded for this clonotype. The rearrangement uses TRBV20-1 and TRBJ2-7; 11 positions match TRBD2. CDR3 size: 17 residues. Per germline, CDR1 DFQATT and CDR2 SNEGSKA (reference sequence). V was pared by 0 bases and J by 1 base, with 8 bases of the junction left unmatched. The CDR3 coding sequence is TGCAGTGCTAGAGATTTAAGGACTAGCGGGTCTTCCTACGAGCAGTACTTC. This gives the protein CSARDLRTSGSSYEQYF.

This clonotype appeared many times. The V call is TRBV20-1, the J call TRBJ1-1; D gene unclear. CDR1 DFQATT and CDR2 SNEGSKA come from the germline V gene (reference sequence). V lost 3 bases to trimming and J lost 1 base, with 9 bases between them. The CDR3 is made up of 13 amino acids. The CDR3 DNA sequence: TGCAGTGCTAGGGCAGGCCGGAACACTGAAGCTTTCTTT. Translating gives CSARAGRNTEAFF.

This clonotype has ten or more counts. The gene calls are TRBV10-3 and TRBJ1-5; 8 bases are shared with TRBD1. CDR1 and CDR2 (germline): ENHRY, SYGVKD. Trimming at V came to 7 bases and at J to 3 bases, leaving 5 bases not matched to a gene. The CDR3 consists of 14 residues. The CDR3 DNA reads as TGTGCCATCAAGGAGACAGGGGACAATCAGCCCCAGCATTTT. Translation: CAIKETGDNQPQHF.

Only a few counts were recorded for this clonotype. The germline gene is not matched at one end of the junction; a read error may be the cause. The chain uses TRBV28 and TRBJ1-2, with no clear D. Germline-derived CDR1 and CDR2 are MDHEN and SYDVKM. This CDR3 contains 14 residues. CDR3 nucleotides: TGTGCCAGCAATTTATTGAGACGATTTTGGGGCTACACCTTC. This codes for CASNLLRRFWGYTF.

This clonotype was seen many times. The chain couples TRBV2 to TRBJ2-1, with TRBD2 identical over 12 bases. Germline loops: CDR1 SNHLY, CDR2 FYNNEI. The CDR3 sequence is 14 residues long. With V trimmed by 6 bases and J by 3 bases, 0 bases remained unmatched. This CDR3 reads CASRGLAGYNEQFF. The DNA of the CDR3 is TGTGCCAGCAGGGGACTAGCGGGCTACAATGAGCAGTTCTTC. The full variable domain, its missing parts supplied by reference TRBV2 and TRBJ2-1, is EPEVTQTPSHQVTQMGQEVILRCVPISNHLYFYWYRQILGQKVEFLVSFYNNEISEKSEIFDDQFSVERPDGSNFTLKIRSTKLEDSAMYFCASRGLAGYNEQFFGPGTRLTVL.